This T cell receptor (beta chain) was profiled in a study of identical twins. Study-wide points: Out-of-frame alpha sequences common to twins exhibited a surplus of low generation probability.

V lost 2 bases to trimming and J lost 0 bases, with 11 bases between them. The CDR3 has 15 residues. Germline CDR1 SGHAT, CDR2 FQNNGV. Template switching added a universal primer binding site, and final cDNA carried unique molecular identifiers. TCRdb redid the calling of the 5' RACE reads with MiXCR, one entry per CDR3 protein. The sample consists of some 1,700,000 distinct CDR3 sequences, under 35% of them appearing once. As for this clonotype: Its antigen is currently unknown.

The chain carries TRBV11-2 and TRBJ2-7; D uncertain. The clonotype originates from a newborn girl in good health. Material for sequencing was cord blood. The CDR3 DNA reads TGTGCCAGCAGCTTAAGAGCGCATCCCTCCTACGAGCAGTACTTC. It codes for CASSLRAHPSYEQYF.